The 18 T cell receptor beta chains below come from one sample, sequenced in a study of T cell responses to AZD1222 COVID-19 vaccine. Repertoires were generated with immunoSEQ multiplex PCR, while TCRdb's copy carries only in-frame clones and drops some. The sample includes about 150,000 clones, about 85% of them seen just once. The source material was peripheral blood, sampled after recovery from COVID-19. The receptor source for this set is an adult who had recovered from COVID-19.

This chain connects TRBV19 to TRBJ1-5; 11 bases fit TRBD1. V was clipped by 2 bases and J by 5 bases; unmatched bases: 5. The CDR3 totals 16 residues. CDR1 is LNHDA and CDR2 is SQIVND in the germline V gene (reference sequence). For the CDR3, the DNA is TGTGCCAGTAGTATAATTGGACAGGGGGCGGATCAGCCCCAGCATTTT. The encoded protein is CASSIIGQGADQPQHF.

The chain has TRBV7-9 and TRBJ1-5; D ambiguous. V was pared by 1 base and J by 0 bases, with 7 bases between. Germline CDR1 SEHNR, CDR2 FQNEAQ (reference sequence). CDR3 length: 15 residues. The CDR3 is CASSLGQTSNQPQHF. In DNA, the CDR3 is TGTGCCAGCAGCTTAGGGCAGACTAGCAATCAGCCCCAGCATTTT. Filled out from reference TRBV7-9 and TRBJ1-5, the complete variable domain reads DTGVSQNPRHKITKRGQNVTFRCDPISEHNRLYWYRQTLGQGPEFLTYFQNEAQLEKSRLLSDRFSAERPKGSFSTLEIQRTEQGDSAMYLCASSLGQTSNQPQHFGDGTRLSIL.

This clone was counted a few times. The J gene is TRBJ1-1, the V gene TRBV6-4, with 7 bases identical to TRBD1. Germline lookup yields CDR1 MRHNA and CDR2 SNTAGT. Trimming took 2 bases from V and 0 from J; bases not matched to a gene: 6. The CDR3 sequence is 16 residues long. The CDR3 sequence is CASSDDDRDMNTEAFF. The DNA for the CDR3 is TGTGCCAGCAGTGACGACGACAGGGACATGAACACTGAAGCTTTCTTT.

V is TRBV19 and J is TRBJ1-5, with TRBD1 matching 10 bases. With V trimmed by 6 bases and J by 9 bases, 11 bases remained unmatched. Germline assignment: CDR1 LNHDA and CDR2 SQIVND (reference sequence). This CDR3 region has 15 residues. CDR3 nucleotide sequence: TGTGCCAGTAGCGCGACAGGGGGCTGGGATCGGCCCCAGCATTTT. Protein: CASSATGGWDRPQHF.

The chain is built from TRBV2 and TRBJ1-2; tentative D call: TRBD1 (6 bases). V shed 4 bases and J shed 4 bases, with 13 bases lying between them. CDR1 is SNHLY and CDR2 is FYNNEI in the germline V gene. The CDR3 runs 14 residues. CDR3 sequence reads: CASSGEGVGYGYTF. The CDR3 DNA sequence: TGTGCCAGCAGTGGAGAGGGGGTAGGCTATGGCTACACCTTC.

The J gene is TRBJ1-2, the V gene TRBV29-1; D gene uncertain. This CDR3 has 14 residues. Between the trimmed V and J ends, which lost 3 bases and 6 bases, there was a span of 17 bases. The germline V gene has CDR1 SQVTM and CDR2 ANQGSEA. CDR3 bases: TGCAGCGTTGACGAAGTAGACGCTCTGGATGGCTACACCTTC. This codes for CSVDEVDALDGYTF. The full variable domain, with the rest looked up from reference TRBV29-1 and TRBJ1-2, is SAVISQKPSRDICQRGTSLTIQCQVDSQVTMMFWYRQQPGQSLTLIATANQGSEATYESGFVIDKFPISRPNLTFSTLTVSNMSPEDSSIYLCSVDEVDALDGYTFGSGTRLTVV.

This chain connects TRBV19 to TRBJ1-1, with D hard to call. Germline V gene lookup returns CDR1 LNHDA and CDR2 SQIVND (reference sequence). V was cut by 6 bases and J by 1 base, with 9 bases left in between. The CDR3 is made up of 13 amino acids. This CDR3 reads CASRPDSNTEAFF. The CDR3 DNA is TGTGCCAGTAGGCCAGACTCGAACACTGAAGCTTTCTTT.

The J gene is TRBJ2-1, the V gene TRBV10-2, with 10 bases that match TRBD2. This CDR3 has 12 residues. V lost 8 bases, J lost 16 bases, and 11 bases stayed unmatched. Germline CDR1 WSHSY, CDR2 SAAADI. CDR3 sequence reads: CASGTSEFLGFF. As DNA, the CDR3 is TGCGCCAGCGGGACTAGCGAATTTTTGGGATTCTTC.

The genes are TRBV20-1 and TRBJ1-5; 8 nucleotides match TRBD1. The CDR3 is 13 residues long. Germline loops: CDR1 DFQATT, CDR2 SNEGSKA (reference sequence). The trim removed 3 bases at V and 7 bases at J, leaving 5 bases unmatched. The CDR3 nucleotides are TGCAGTGCTAGTCAGGGGGCCGGCCAGCCCCAGCATTTT. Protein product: CSASQGAGQPQHF.

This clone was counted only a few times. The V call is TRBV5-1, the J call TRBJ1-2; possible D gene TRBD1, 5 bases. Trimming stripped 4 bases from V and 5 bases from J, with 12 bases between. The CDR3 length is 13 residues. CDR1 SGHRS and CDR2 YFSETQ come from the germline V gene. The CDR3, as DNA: TGCGCCAGCAGCCTGACAGAAATTTATGGCTACACCTTC. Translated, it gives CASSLTEIYGYTF.

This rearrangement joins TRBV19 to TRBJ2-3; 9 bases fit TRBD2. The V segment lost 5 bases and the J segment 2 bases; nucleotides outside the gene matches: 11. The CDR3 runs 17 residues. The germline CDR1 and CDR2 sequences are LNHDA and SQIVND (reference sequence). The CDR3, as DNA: TGTGCCAGTAGTCCCCGAAGGGAGCGGGGGGCCACAGATACGCAGTATTTT. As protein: CASSPRRERGATDTQYF.

CDR3: CASSQVRDEQFF. The CDR3 DNA sequence: TGTGCCAGCAGCCAAGTCCGGGACGAGCAGTTCTTC. The chain links TRBV3-1 (or the pseudogene TRBV3-2) to TRBJ2-1; either TRBD1 or TRBD2 may supply D (5 bases each). Germline-derived CDR1 and CDR2 are LGHDT and YNNKEL (reference sequence). Trimming cost V 1 base and J 10 bases, with 8 bases left between them. The length of the CDR3 is 12 residues.

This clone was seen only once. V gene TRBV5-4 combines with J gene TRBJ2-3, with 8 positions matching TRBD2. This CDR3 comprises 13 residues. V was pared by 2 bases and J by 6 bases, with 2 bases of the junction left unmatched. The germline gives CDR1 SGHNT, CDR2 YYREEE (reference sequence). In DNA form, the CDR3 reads TGTGCCAGCAGCTTCCGGGGGGGGGATACGCAGTATTTT. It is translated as CASSFRGGDTQYF.

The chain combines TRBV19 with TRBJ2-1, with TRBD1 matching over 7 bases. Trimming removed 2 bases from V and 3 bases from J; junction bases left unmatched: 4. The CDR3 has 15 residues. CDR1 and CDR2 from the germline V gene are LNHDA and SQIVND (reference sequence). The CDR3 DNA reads TGTGCCAGTAGTATATCGAGACAGGGCTACAATGAGCAGTTCTTC. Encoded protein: CASSISRQGYNEQFF.

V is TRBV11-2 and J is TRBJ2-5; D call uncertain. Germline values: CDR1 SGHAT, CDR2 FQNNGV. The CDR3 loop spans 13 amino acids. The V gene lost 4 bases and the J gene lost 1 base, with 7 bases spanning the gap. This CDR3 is CASSSLPQETQYF. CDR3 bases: TGTGCCAGCAGCTCACTTCCCCAAGAGACCCAGTACTTC.

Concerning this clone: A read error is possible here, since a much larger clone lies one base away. The CDR3 DNA is TGTGCCAGCAGTTACACAGATACGCAGTATTTT. This encodes CASSYTDTQYF. This chain connects TRBV12-3 or TRBV12-4 to TRBJ2-3; D unresolved. The CDR3 is 11 residues long. Trimming stripped 4 bases from V and 2 bases from J, with 1 base between.

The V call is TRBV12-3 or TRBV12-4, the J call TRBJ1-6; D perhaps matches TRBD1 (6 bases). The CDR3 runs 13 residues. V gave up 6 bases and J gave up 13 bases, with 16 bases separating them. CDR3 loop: CASRKTGLSPLHF. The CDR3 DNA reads TGTGCCAGCAGGAAAACAGGGTTATCTCCCCTCCACTTT.

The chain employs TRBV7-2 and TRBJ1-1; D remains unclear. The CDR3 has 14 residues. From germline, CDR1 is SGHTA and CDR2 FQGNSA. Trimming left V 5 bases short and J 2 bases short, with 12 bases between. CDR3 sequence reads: CASSPSSANTEAFF. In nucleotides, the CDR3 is TGTGCCAGCAGCCCGTCATCCGCCAACACTGAAGCTTTCTTT. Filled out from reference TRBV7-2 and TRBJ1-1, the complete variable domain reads GAGVSQSPSNKVTEKGKDVELRCDPISGHTALYWYRQSLGQGLEFLIYFQGNSAPDKSGLPSDRFSAERTGGSVSTLTIQRTQQEDSAVYLCASSPSSANTEAFFGQGTRLTVV.